This note documents a single T cell receptor beta chain sequence. These data are taken from a study of T cell responses to AZD1222 COVID-19 vaccine. Only in-frame clones appear in the TCRdb table, and some are missing; sequencing was by immunoSEQ multiplex PCR. The data show some 150,000 clones, with roughly nine tenths seen just once and about 3% held by the top ten. The specimen was peripheral blood, collected on day 0 of AZD1222 vaccination. The sequence came from an adult in good health.

The CDR3 nucleotides are TGTGCCAGCAGCTCCCAGACTGCGACCTACGAGCAGTACTTC. Translating gives CASSSQTATYEQYF. This sequence joins TRBV11-3 and TRBJ2-7; D is uncertain. Germline CDR1 is SGHNT and CDR2 is YENEEA. This CDR3 region has 14 residues. The V end lost 4 bases, the J end lost 2 bases, and 12 bases lay between the germline ends. Supplemented by reference TRBV11-3 and TRBJ2-7, the full variable domain reads EAGVVQSPRYKIIEKKQPVAFWCNPISGHNTLYWYLQNLGQGPELLIRYENEEAVDDSQLPKDRFSAERLKGVDSTLKIQPAELGDSAVYLCASSSQTATYEQYFGPGTRLTVT.